These T cell receptor beta chains were read from a single sample in a study of cytomegalovirus exposure and HLA in healthy donors. Repertoires were generated with immunoSEQ multiplex PCR, while TCRdb's copy carries only in-frame clones and drops some. The table lists some 160,000 clones, about 79% of them singletons. The sample taken for sequencing was PBMCs. The source of these receptors is a man aged 50 to 60 in good health and CMV-seropositive. Both conserved end residues are part of each CDR3. A D gene is named only where the DNA matches it firmly. Clone size is shown for a subset of rows, as once, few, many or a class of expanded clone.

clone size,D gene,J gene,V gene,CDR3 DNA,CDR3 protein
-,-,TRBJ1-4,TRBV30,TGTGCCTGGAGGCTATCGTGGACTTCTGGAAAACTGTTTTTT,CAWRLSWTSGKLFF
-,-,TRBJ1-2,TRBV27,TGTGCCAGCAGTTTATATCCGGAGGCAGATTATGGCTACACCTTC,CASSLYPEADYGYTF
-,TRBD2,TRBJ2-3,TRBV9,TGTGCCAGCAGCGTACTAGCGGGGGGGAGGGATACGCAGTATTTT,CASSVLAGGRDTQYF
-,-,TRBJ1-2,TRBV10-3,TGTGCCATCAGTGAGATTTCAGGGGTGGGCTACACCTTC,CAISEISGVGYTF
few,TRBD1,TRBJ1-1,TRBV19,TGTGCCAGCCAAGGGGATGCAGGGGGAGTTGAAGCTTTCTTT,CASQGDAGGVEAFF
-,-,TRBJ2-5,TRBV21-1,TGTGCCAGCAGTCAAAAGCAGGAAGAGACCCAGTACTTC,CASSQKQEETQYF
-,TRBD1,TRBJ2-7,TRBV4-1,TGCGCCAGCAGCCGGGACAGGACCTACGAGCAGTACTTC,CASSRDRTYEQYF
few,TRBD2,TRBJ2-2,TRBV7-3,TGTGCCAGCACCTTGGGAGCGGGAGGTCCCGGGGAGCTGTTTTTT,CASTLGAGGPGELFF
-,TRBD1,TRBJ1-2,TRBV27,TGTGCCAGCAGTTCGGGACAGAGTGTTTATGGCTACACCTTC,CASSSGQSVYGYTF
-,-,TRBJ1-2,TRBV7-9,TGTTCCAGCAGCCTATCGGGATCTACAGGGCAAGGAGGCTACACCTTC,CSSSLSGSTGQGGYTF
once,-,TRBJ1-6,TRBV5-6,TGTGCCAGCAGCTTGGTACACGATAATTCACCCCTCCACTTT,CASSLVHDNSPLHF
once,-,TRBJ1-2,TRBV19,TGTGCCTCCCGAGGGGGGAGGGGGGGTTCGGACGGCTACACCTTC,CASRGGRGGSDGYTF
-,-,TRBJ2-1,TRBV7-6,TGTGCCAGCAGCTTAGCTCAGGGGTACAATGAGCAGTTCTTC,CASSLAQGYNEQFF
few,-,TRBJ1-1,TRBV6-5,TGTGCCAGCAGGCGCACCCGGTACACTGAAGCTTTCTTT,CASRRTRYTEAFF
-,TRBD2,TRBJ2-1,TRBV10-3,TGTGCCATCAGTGACGGTGGGGGGGGGTACAATGAGCAGTTCTTC,CAISDGGGGYNEQFF
-,-,TRBJ2-3,TRBV9,TGTGCCAGCAGCGCGACTAGTTACGGCACAGATACGCAGTATTTT,CASSATSYGTDTQYF
-,TRBD1,TRBJ2-5,TRBV5-4,TGTGCCAGCAGCCCCGGACAGGGCCAAGAGACCCAGTACTTC,CASSPGQGQETQYF
-,TRBD1,TRBJ1-4,TRBV25-1,TGTGCCAGCAGTGAATATAAGGGGGCCTTAAATGAAAAACTGTTTTTT,CASSEYKGALNEKLFF
few,TRBD1,TRBJ1-4,TRBV2,TGTGCCAGCAGAACAGGGGGTTCTAATGAAAAACTGTTTTTT,CASRTGGSNEKLFF
-,TRBD2,TRBJ2-1,TRBV29-1,TGCAGCGTTGAAGCCCCTAGCGGGAGGAGTAGTGAGCAGTTCTTC,CSVEAPSGRSSEQFF
-,-,TRBJ1-1,TRBV7-9,TGTGCCAGCAGCTGGCAACAAAGCGGGAACACTGAAGCTTTCTTT,CASSWQQSGNTEAFF
-,-,TRBJ1-1,TRBV27,TGTGCCAGCAGTCCTCGACGGGACACGGACACTGAAGCTTTCTTT,CASSPRRDTDTEAFF
-,-,TRBJ2-1,TRBV11-3,TGTGCCAGCAGCCATCGGGAGTTCGGCTACAATGAGCAGTTCTTC,CASSHREFGYNEQFF
-,-,TRBJ1-1,TRBV5-1,TGCGCCAGCAGCTTCCAGCAGGGGTCGAACACTGAAGCTTTCTTT,CASSFQQGSNTEAFF
-,-,TRBJ1-1,TRBV5-6,TGTGCCAGCAGGGCCGGTGAAAGGGGCTGGACTGAAGCTTTCTTT,CASRAGERGWTEAFF
-,-,TRBJ2-2,TRBV7-6,TGTGCCAGCAGCTTATCGGGGGACGCCTCGAACACCGGGGAGCTGTTTTTT,CASSLSGDASNTGELFF
-,-,TRBJ1-4,TRBV5-1,TGCGCCAGCAGCTCGGGAACAGGGTCGACTAATGAAAAACTGTTTTTT,CASSSGTGSTNEKLFF
-,-,TRBJ1-4,TRBV7-2,TGTGCCAGCAGCTTACAACAGGGTCTGAATGAAAAACTGTTTTTT,CASSLQQGLNEKLFF
-,TRBD1,TRBJ1-5,TRBV28,TGTGCCAGCAGCCTAAAACAGGGGGATCAGCCCCAGCATTTT,CASSLKQGDQPQHF
-,-,TRBJ1-6,TRBV7-2,TGTGCCAGCAGCTTAAACAGAGAACCTTCGAGTTCACCCCTCCACTTT,CASSLNREPSSSPLHF
-,TRBD1,TRBJ2-2,TRBV28,TGTGCCAGCAGTTTACTAGAGACAGGGGTGAAGGCCGGGGAGCTGTTTTTT,CASSLLETGVKAGELFF
once,TRBD2,TRBJ2-1,TRBV19,TGTGCCAGTAGTCGGAAGCGGGAGGGCTACAATGAGCAGTTCTTC,CASSRKREGYNEQFF
once,-,TRBJ1-1,TRBV7-6,TGTGCCAGCAGCTTAGCGGAGGGTGAAGCTTTCTTT,CASSLAEGEAFF
-,-,TRBJ1-2,TRBV9,TGTGCCAGCAGCATCGGGACTACGTATGGCTACACCTTC,CASSIGTTYGYTF
-,-,TRBJ2-1,TRBV5-1,TGCGCCAGCAGCGCGGGGGCCTCTGGTAATGAGCAGTTCTTC,CASSAGASGNEQFF
-,TRBD1,TRBJ1-1,TRBV5-1,TGCGCCAGCAGCTTGGAAGGGGGCGCGTACACTGAAGCTTTCTTT,CASSLEGGAYTEAFF
few,-,TRBJ1-1,TRBV6-5,TGTGCCAGCAGTTACCAGGGGCTCTCTGAAGCTTTCTTT,CASSYQGLSEAFF
-,-,TRBJ1-4,TRBV5-6,TGTGCCAGCACCACGAGAGCGACAGCTCTTAATGAAAAACTGTTTTTT,CASTTRATALNEKLFF
once,-,TRBJ1-1,TRBV28,TGTGCCAGCAGTCTAAACCCTGGGAACACTGAAGCTTTCTTT,CASSLNPGNTEAFF
-,TRBD2,TRBJ2-1,TRBV6-5,TGTGCCAGCAGCAATAGCGGGAGGCGCGGCAGGGAGTTCTTC,CASSNSGRRGREFF
-,TRBD2,TRBJ2-1,TRBV2,TGTGCCAGCAGGGCCCCCCTAGCGGGAAGCTCCTACAATGAGCAGTTCTTC,CASRAPLAGSSYNEQFF
-,-,TRBJ1-1,TRBV5-4,TGTGCCAGCAGCCCTGGTTCCCAACATGGAGCTTTCTTT,CASSPGSQHGAFF
-,TRBD1,TRBJ1-3,TRBV13,TGTGCCAGCAGTCGATCTGGACAGGGTTCGGCACACACCATATATTTT,CASSRSGQGSAHTIYF
-,-,TRBJ1-2,TRBV4-1,TGCGCCAGCAGCCAAGATCGGGGGGGAGACTATGGCTACACCTTC,CASSQDRGGDYGYTF
-,-,TRBJ2-1,TRBV7-2,TGTGCCAGCAGCCCTCCACTCGGGGGCAATGAGCAGTTCTTC,CASSPPLGGNEQFF
few,TRBD1,TRBJ1-1,TRBV7-6,TGTGCCAGCAGCTTAGCAGACAGGGGCACTGAAGCTTTCTTT,CASSLADRGTEAFF
-,TRBD1,TRBJ1-1,TRBV19,TGTGCCAGTAAGTACAGGGGGAACACTGAAGCTTTCTTT,CASKYRGNTEAFF
-,-,TRBJ2-2,TRBV11-2,TGTGCCAGCAGCTTAGAGGGCCGCACCGGGGAGCTGTTTTTT,CASSLEGRTGELFF
-,-,TRBJ2-1,TRBV5-1,TGCGCCAGCAGCCCTGGGACTCTCAATGAGCAGTTCTTC,CASSPGTLNEQFF
-,TRBD1,TRBJ1-6,TRBV19,TGTGCCAGTAGAACCCGGACAGGGGCTTCACCCCTCCACTTT,CASRTRTGASPLHF
once,TRBD2,TRBJ2-5,TRBV9,TGTGCCAGCAGCGCGGGGACTAGCGGGAGGAGAGAGACCCAGTACTTC,CASSAGTSGRRETQYF
-,TRBD1,TRBJ1-4,TRBV19,TGTGCCAGTAGCCCGGACAGGGACAAACTGTTTTTT,CASSPDRDKLFF
once,-,TRBJ2-2,TRBV5-8,TGTGCCAGCAGGGGCAGGAACACCGGGGAGCTGTTTTTT,CASRGRNTGELFF
-,TRBD1,TRBJ2-7,TRBV6-8,TGTGCCAGCCTACAGGGGGCCGACTACGAGCAGTACTTC,CASLQGADYEQYF
-,TRBD1,TRBJ1-4,TRBV6-1,TGTGCCAGCCGGGACAGGAGGAATGAAAAACTGTTTTTT,CASRDRRNEKLFF